The 16 T cell receptor beta chains below come from one sample, sequenced in a study of blood T cell repertoires in COVID-19. This table comes from immunoSEQ multiplex PCR, and its TCRdb copy is limited to in-frame clones, with some not included. There are approximately 52,000 clones in the sample; about 90% occur only once, and around a sixth lies in the top ten. The specimen was peripheral blood. All receptors come from a human donor with active COVID-19. The donor label of this sample is uncertain.

The gene calls are TRBV19 and TRBJ2-5, with D maybe TRBD1 (6 bases). CDR1 is LNHDA, CDR2 SQIVND, per germline (reference sequence). The V and J ends lost 4 bases and 0 bases respectively, with 18 bases between them. The CDR3 is 17 amino acids. The CDR3 spells CASSNGQPAVYQETQYF. The CDR3 DNA sequence: TGTGCCAGTAGTAATGGACAGCCGGCTGTGTACCAAGAGACCCAGTACTTC.

The V and J genes are TRBV29-1 and TRBJ1-4, with D tentatively TRBD1 (5 bases). V lost 7 bases and J 5 bases, leaving 17 bases between the germline ends. Germline V lookup: CDR1 SQVTM, CDR2 ANQGSEA. CDR3 length: 14 amino acids. CDR3 DNA: TGCAGCGCCACCCGGGGGGAGGGCAATGAAAAACTGTTTTTT. Translation gives CSATRGEGNEKLFF.

This clone was counted once. The rearrangement joins TRBV5-1 to TRBJ2-2; D uncertain. The V gene's germline CDR1 is SGHRS and CDR2 YFSETQ. The CDR3 is 13 residues long. V lost 4 bases to trimming and J lost 8 bases, with 12 bases between them. CDR3 in amino acids: CASSLGTTGELFF. DNA for the CDR3: TGCGCCAGCAGCCTGGGAACCACAGGGGAGCTGTTTTTT.

V gene TRBV6-5 combines with J gene TRBJ1-2; D is possibly TRBD1 (6 bases). CDR1 MNHEY and CDR2 SVGAGI come from the germline V gene. Deletions cut 5 bases from V and 3 bases from J, with 10 bases between. This CDR3 is 13 amino acids long. The DNA for the CDR3 is TGTGCCAGCAGTACTACAGGGTACTATGGCTACACCTTC. This sequence encodes CASSTTGYYGYTF.

The V call is TRBV4-3, the J call TRBJ2-5, with TRBD1 matching over 7 bases. The V gene's germline CDR1 is LGHNA and CDR2 YSLEER. The CDR3 sequence is 15 residues long. Trimming cost V 3 bases and J 5 bases; bases outside gene matches: 9. CDR3 loop: CASSHLLTGEETQYF. The CDR3 DNA is TGCGCCAGCAGCCACCTACTCACAGGGGAGGAGACCCAGTACTTC.

The chain recombines TRBV12-3 or TRBV12-4 with TRBJ2-7; D uncertain. With 5 bases removed from V and 6 bases from J, the gap between germline ends came to 14 bases. The CDR3 spans 13 residues. CDR3 in DNA: TGTGCCAGCAGTGCGCCCCCACCCACCGAGCAGTACTTC. Translation: CASSAPPPTEQYF.

The chain uses TRBV29-1 and TRBJ1-1, with no clear D. The CDR3 totals 11 residues. V was clipped by 5 bases and J by 1 base, with 5 bases between them. Looked up from germline, CDR1 is SQVTM and CDR2 is ANQGSEA. The CDR3 DNA follows: TGCAGCGTTTATCCGAACACTGAAGCTTTCTTT. Translated, it gives CSVYPNTEAFF.

The CDR3 nucleotides are TGTGCCAGCAGCCAGACTAGCGGGGGGCACACCGGGGAGCTGTTTTTT. Protein sequence: CASSQTSGGHTGELFF. The chain combines TRBV9 with TRBJ2-2; TRBD2 matches at 13 bases. Germline V gene data show CDR1 as SGDLS and CDR2 as YYNGEE. This CDR3 has 16 amino acids. V lost 4 bases and J lost 3; bases outside the gene matches: 3.

This clone was observed a single time. This chain links TRBV6-1 with TRBJ2-3, with D unclear. This CDR3 is built from 17 residues. The V end was cut by 0 bases, the J end by 1 base, with 14 bases between. CDR1 is MNHNS, CDR2 SASEGT, per germline. CDR3 DNA: TGTGCCAGCAGTGAAGCGGTCCTAACTTTGGGCACAGATACGCAGTATTTT. Protein: CASSEAVLTLGTDTQYF.

This chain connects TRBV21-1 to TRBJ2-5; the table calls TRBD1, which could not be checked here. TRBV21-1 is designated a pseudogene. The CDR3 has 18 residues. The CDR3 DNA sequence: TGTGCCAGCAGCAAGGGGCCGGGACAGGGTTTCTCGGTTGAGACCCAGTACTTC. Its translation is CASSKGPGQGFSVETQYF.

The rearrangement links TRBV2 to TRBJ1-1; D remains ambiguous. This CDR3 has 13 residues. Germline values: CDR1 SNHLY, CDR2 FYNNEI. V was pared by 7 bases and J by 7 bases, with 16 bases between. CDR3 nucleotides: TGTGCCAGCAACCTACTATTCCGGGGTGAAGCTTTCTTT. Residues: CASNLLFRGEAFF.

This rearrangement joins TRBV5-1 to TRBJ1-2, with D possibly being TRBD1 (5 bases). This CDR3 is 12 amino acids long. Germline CDR1 reads SGHRS; CDR2 reads YFSETQ. Deletions cut 3 bases from V and 5 bases from J, with 8 bases between. The CDR3 sequence is CASSSDIYGYTF. The CDR3 nucleotides read TGCGCCAGCAGCTCGGACATATATGGCTACACCTTC. The full variable domain, completed using reference TRBV5-1 and TRBJ1-2, is KAGVTQTPRYLIKTRGQQVTLSCSPISGHRSVSWYQQTPGQGLQFLFEYFSETQRNKGNFPGRFSGRQFSNSRSEMNVSTLELGDSALYLCASSSDIYGYTFGSGTRLTVV.

Regarding this clone: Other DNA variants within this sample encode the same CDR3. The chain carries TRBV7-9 and TRBJ2-7; 8 bases are shared with TRBD1. Germline V gene sequence: CDR1 SEHNR, CDR2 FQNEAQ (reference sequence). With 5 bases clipped from V and 3 bases from J, the junction kept 9 bases outside the gene matches. The CDR3 consists of 15 residues. The CDR3 nucleotides read TGTGCCAGCAGCGTAGGAACAGGGGGATACTACGAGCAGTACTTC. It translates to CASSVGTGGYYEQYF.

The chain combines TRBV9 with TRBJ1-6; D call uncertain. The CDR3 has 15 residues. The V and J ends lost 3 bases and 9 bases respectively, with 16 bases between them. Looked up from germline, CDR1 is SGDLS and CDR2 is YYNGEE. This chain's CDR3 is CASSARALGGSPLHF. CDR3 in DNA: TGTGCCAGCAGCGCTAGGGCCCTCGGAGGTTCACCCCTCCACTTT. The full variable domain, its missing parts supplied by reference TRBV9 and TRBJ1-6, is DSGVTQTPKHLITATGQRVTLRCSPRSGDLSVYWYQQSLDQGLQFLIQYYNGEERAKGNILERFSAQQFPDLHSELNLSSLELGDSALYFCASSARALGGSPLHFGNGTRLTVT.

The chain combines TRBV7-6 with TRBJ1-6, with TRBD1 identical over 8 bases. CDR1 is SGHVS, CDR2 FNYEAQ, per germline. Losses at the gene ends were 1 base for V and 0 bases for J; bases not matched to a gene: 8. The CDR3 loop spans 19 amino acids. CDR3 in DNA: TGTGCCAGCAGCTTAGAAGGCAGGGGGCGAAACTCCTATAATTCACCCCTCCACTTT. Protein product: CASSLEGRGRNSYNSPLHF. The full variable domain, with the rest looked up from reference TRBV7-6 and TRBJ1-6, is GAGVSQSPRYKVTKRGQDVALRCDPISGHVSLYWYRQALGQGPEFLTYFNYEAQQDKSGLPNDRFSAERPEGSISTLTIQRTEQRDSAMYRCASSLEGRGRNSYNSPLHFGNGTRLTVT.

This sequence joins TRBV18 and TRBJ1-3; the match to TRBD1 covers 8 bases. The CDR3 covers 17 residues. Losses at the gene ends were 0 bases for V and 3 bases for J; bases not matched to a gene: 7. The germline V gene has CDR1 KGHSH and CDR2 LQKENI. CDR3 nucleotides: TGTGCCAGCTCACCACCCGCAGGGGGCAACTTTGGAAACACCATATATTTT. The encoded protein is CASSPPAGGNFGNTIYF.